This T cell receptor (beta chain) was found in a study of neurological immune-mediated disorders. This clonotype was observed many times. The antigen remains undetermined. TCRdb reanalysed the 5' RACE reads using MiXCR and keeps one entry per CDR3 protein. In the table there are 45,000 to 50,000 distinct CDR3 sequences, around 4.5% of which are singletons. Study-wide results and caveats: It was HTLV-1-associated myelopathy that showed the most TCR clonal expansion, while multiple sclerosis showed the least, falling below healthy controls. Among expanded clones, no CDR3 amino acid sequences were shared across subjects, a pattern suggesting private repertoires in all groups. No link was found between any clinical or MRI feature and the multiple sclerosis repertoire cluster.

Trimming took 3 bases from V and 4 from J; bases not matched to a gene: 4. Looked up from germline, CDR1 is DFQATT and CDR2 is SNEGSKA (reference sequence). The CDR3 consists of 13 residues. Sequences were obtained from PBMCs. This clonotype was sampled from a woman in her sixties or seventies with multiple sclerosis. The genes are TRBV20-1 and TRBJ2-5; 8 bases are a match to TRBD2. CDR3 protein: CSASGRAGETQYF. CDR3 nucleotide sequence: TGCAGTGCTAGCGGGAGGGCCGGAGAGACCCAGTACTTC.